This T cell receptor beta chain was captured in a study of T cells in localized non-small cell lung cancer. Findings and caveats of the study: Higher blood T cell density went with longer overall survival.

In regard to this clone: Its antigen is not identified.

TCRdb's copy holds only in-frame clones and misses some; the assay was immunoSEQ multiplex PCR. The table lists over 1,400 clones, over 25% of them singletons. The CDR3 extends over 17 amino acids. CDR1 and CDR2 (germline): SGHRS, YFSETQ. Trimming removed 0 bases from V and 8 bases from J; junction bases left unmatched: 13. Sequencing was performed on lung tumor tissue, taken before any cancer treatment. The V gene is TRBV5-1, the J gene TRBJ2-1; 8 nucleotides line up with TRBD2. The TCR comes from a male donor at least 60 years old with stage II lung adenocarcinoma. CDR3 DNA: TGCGCCAGCAGCTTGGCCGCGAGTAGCGGGGTGGCCGATGAGCAGTTCTTC. This translates into CASSLAASSGVADEQFF.